Each of the 17 T cell receptor beta chains below was sequenced from the same sample in a study of CD8+ T cells in alopecia areata. Following RNA extraction, reverse transcription yielded cDNA that acted as the sequencing template. Assay: immunoSEQ multiplex PCR; the TCRdb copy retains only in-frame clones and omits some. The top ten hold around 6.6% of the sample, which has more than 110,000 clones, roughly three fifths seen once. Sequenced here: CD4+ T cells sorted from blood, sampled at week 0. These receptors all stem from a human donor with alopecia areata.

CDR3 DNA: TGTGCCAGCAGCGGCTCGGTGGCCGACATTCAGTACTTC. This codes for CASSGSVADIQYF. The rearrangement joins TRBV7-9 to TRBJ2-4; no firm D call. There are 13 residues in the CDR3. The V gene's germline CDR1 is SEHNR and CDR2 FQNEAQ (reference sequence). With 5 bases removed from V and 8 bases from J, the gap between germline ends came to 13 bases.

As for this clone: Other DNA sequences in the sample encode the same CDR3. CDR3 in amino acids: CSVGRGTGELFF. CDR3 DNA sequence: TGCAGCGTTGGTAGGGGGACCGGGGAGCTGTTTTTT. The chain has TRBV29-1 and TRBJ2-2; a possible D gene is TRBD1 (6 bases). Germline V lookup: CDR1 SQVTM, CDR2 ANQGSEA. The CDR3 contains 12 residues. Trimming removed 4 bases from V and 5 bases from J, with 8 bases in between.

This chain joins TRBV11-2 and TRBJ2-1, with D tentatively TRBD2 (5 bases). Germline values: CDR1 SGHAT, CDR2 FQNNGV. The germline V and J ends were trimmed by 3 bases and 3 bases, with 12 bases remaining between them. The CDR3 sequence is 15 residues long. CDR3: CASSFSGMSYNEQFF. The CDR3 region has the DNA TGTGCCAGCAGCTTCTCCGGGATGAGCTACAATGAGCAGTTCTTC.

The rearrangement joins TRBV7-2 to TRBJ2-5, with TRBD1 matching 11 bases. This CDR3 comprises 16 residues. The V gene end was trimmed by 0 bases and the J gene end by 2 bases; junction bases not matched to a gene: 2. CDR1 is SGHTA and CDR2 is FQGNSA in the germline V gene. CDR3 loop: CASSLARDRGQETQYF. In DNA, the CDR3 is TGTGCCAGCAGCTTAGCGCGGGACAGGGGGCAAGAGACCCAGTACTTC.

This chain connects TRBV29-1 to TRBJ2-1, with D unclear. Germline V CDR1 and CDR2: SQVTM, ANQGSEA. This CDR3 is 12 amino acids long. Trimming cost V 2 bases and J 10 bases, with 12 bases left between them. CDR3 protein: CSVEMDNAEQFF. DNA for the CDR3: TGCAGCGTTGAAATGGATAACGCGGAGCAGTTCTTC.

This clone has more than one count but fewer than ten. Germline is not matched at one junction end, which may reflect a read error. The J gene is TRBJ1-5, the V gene TRBV5-1; D call uncertain. The CDR3 length is 13 residues. Germline CDR1 reads SGHRS; CDR2 reads YFSETQ. The CDR3 bases are TGCGCCAGCAGCTTGGATGGGATTCAGACCCAGCATTTT. Amino acid sequence: CASSLDGIQTQHF.

The chain is built from TRBV29-1 and TRBJ1-1, with D hard to call. The V end was cut by 5 bases, the J end by 1 base, with 8 bases between. The CDR3 is made up of 12 amino acids. Germline V gene data show CDR1 as SQVTM and CDR2 as ANQGSEA. The CDR3 loop is CSVKSANTEAFF. The CDR3 bases are TGCAGCGTTAAATCTGCGAACACTGAAGCTTTCTTT.

The V call is TRBV6-5, the J call TRBJ2-5, with no clear D. V dropped 5 bases and J dropped 12 bases, with 13 bases sitting between them. The CDR3 has 11 residues. Germline V gene sequence: CDR1 MNHEY, CDR2 SVGAGI. CDR3 nucleotide sequence: TGTGCCAGCAGTAAGCTAAGAGAGGAGTACTTC. The encoded protein is CASSKLREEYF.

The chain has TRBV5-1 and TRBJ2-3, with 9 bases matching TRBD2. The V and J ends lost 3 bases and 5 bases, in that order; junction bases with no gene match: 4. The CDR3 runs 14 residues. Germline V lookup: CDR1 SGHRS, CDR2 YFSETQ. Written as DNA, the CDR3 is TGCGCCAGCAGCTCTTCGACTAGCGGAGATACGCAGTATTTT. Its protein product is CASSSSTSGDTQYF.

This clone has a handful of counts. V gene TRBV7-2 combines with J gene TRBJ2-7; TRBD2 agrees at 15 bases. Trimming cost V 5 bases and J 5 bases; bases outside gene matches: 16. Germline V gene lookup returns CDR1 SGHTA and CDR2 FQGNSA. The CDR3 consists of 19 residues. Written as DNA, the CDR3 is TGTGCCAGCAGCCCGGGGCAGGGACTAGCGGGGGGTAGGGCAAACGAGCAGTACTTC. It encodes CASSPGQGLAGGRANEQYF. Drawing the rest from reference TRBV7-2 and TRBJ2-7, the complete variable domain is GAGVSQSPSNKVTEKGKDVELRCDPISGHTALYWYRQSLGQGLEFLIYFQGNSAPDKSGLPSDRFSAERTGGSVSTLTIQRTQQEDSAVYLCASSPGQGLAGGRANEQYFGPGTRLTVT.

The rearrangement joins TRBV7-9 to TRBJ2-7; unclear D gene. The CDR3 is made up of 12 amino acids. The germline V and J ends were trimmed by 5 bases and 2 bases, with 7 bases remaining between them. Germline V CDR1 and CDR2: SEHNR, FQNEAQ (reference sequence). The CDR3 nucleotides read TGTGCCAGCAGCCCCCGTCCCTACGAGCAGTACTTC. Translating it yields CASSPRPYEQYF.

The V and J genes are TRBV2 and TRBJ2-5; 7 bases map to TRBD1. Germline assignment: CDR1 SNHLY and CDR2 FYNNEI. The CDR3 is made up of 14 amino acids. The V and J ends lost 8 bases and 4 bases, in that order; junction bases with no gene match: 10. CDR3 in DNA: TGTGCCAGCCGGACAGGAGACAAAGGAGAGACCCAGTACTTC. This encodes CASRTGDKGETQYF.

V and J are TRBV30 and TRBJ1-2; TRBD1 is a possible D gene (5 bases). The V gene's germline CDR1 is GTSNPN and CDR2 SVGIG (reference sequence). The CDR3 has 13 residues. CDR3 loop: CANRDSENYGYTF. The DNA of the CDR3 is TGTGCAAACCGGGACTCCGAAAACTATGGCTACACCTTC.

The rearrangement joins TRBV5-1 to TRBJ1-1, with TRBD1 as a possible D gene (5 bases). Between the trimmed V and J ends, which lost 4 bases and 4 bases, there was a span of 14 bases. Germline-derived CDR1 and CDR2 are SGHRS and YFSETQ. The CDR3 extends over 14 amino acids. CDR3 in DNA: TGCGCCAGCAGCAGCAGGGATTCGTTCACTGAAGCTTTCTTT. Translation: CASSSRDSFTEAFF.

Points on this clone: This same CDR3 is encoded by further DNA sequences in the sample. The chain has TRBV30 and TRBJ1-5, with D tentatively TRBD1 (5 bases). The CDR3 spans 14 residues. CDR1 is GTSNPN and CDR2 is SVGIG in the germline V gene (reference sequence). The ends were cut back, 0 bases at V and 2 bases at J, with 8 bases in the middle. Written as DNA, the CDR3 is TGTGCCTGGAGTGTAGGAGGGGGCAATCAGCCCCAGCATTTT. This sequence encodes CAWSVGGGNQPQHF.

The V and J genes are TRBV30 and TRBJ1-3; D is possibly TRBD1 (5 bases). The V and J ends lost 3 bases and 0 bases respectively, with 6 bases between them. The CDR3 covers 13 residues. Germline V gene lookup returns CDR1 GTSNPN and CDR2 SVGIG (reference sequence). The CDR3 loop reads CAWSGHSGNTIYF. CDR3 coding DNA: TGTGCCTGGAGCGGACACTCTGGAAACACCATATATTTT.

The chain employs TRBV29-1 and TRBJ1-5; 7 positions match TRBD1. The CDR3 spans 14 residues. The V segment lost 5 bases and the J segment 7 bases; nucleotides outside the gene matches: 11. Germline V gene sequence: CDR1 SQVTM, CDR2 ANQGSEA. The CDR3 region is CSVQNQTGLQPQHF. The CDR3 DNA reads as TGCAGCGTTCAGAACCAGACAGGGTTGCAGCCCCAGCATTTT.